Included here is one T cell receptor beta chain sequence, with context. Its recognized antigen is unknown. Per-base quality was not reported, and no clone a single base away is much larger than it. The sample holds other DNA sequences that translate to the same CDR3. This entry is derived from a study of blood T cell repertoires in COVID-19 (dated by TCRdb to about 2020). Notes on the research overall: The collaborator samples originated in the United States, Italy and Spain and spanned the acute and convalescent phases of COVID-19. The material from the prospective study consisted of cDNA or gDNA derived from T cells, B-cell-depleted T cells, or PBMCs. The dataset comprised deeply sampled blood TCRbeta repertoires from subjects exposed to, actively infected with, or recovered from COVID-19. The repertoires were released in a freely available public database meant as a resource for research on the immune response to SARS-CoV-2. The samples were drawn from two sources: the first 160 participants of the ongoing ImmuneRACE study, and 1,254 subjects contributed by 6 global collaborators. Sample metadata almost always included a de-identified subject ID, COVID-19 status, age in years and sex. Where available, HLA class I and class II types were obtained from metadata supplied by the sample provider rather than from assay-based typing. Broad study findings and their caveats: The quantity of clinical and demographic metadata differed by source and by participant and was supplied without curation.

Another Seattle source contributed samples from volunteer blood donors who had recovered from COVID-19. Whole blood was collected in K2EDTA tubes by collaborating institutions according to the institutions' own protocols. For TCRbeta analysis, collaborators shipped samples as frozen whole blood, isolated PBMCs, or DNA extracted from either of those sample types. Trimming accounts for 5 bases at V and 5 bases at J, while the number of junction bases matched to no gene is 6. Per the germline V gene (reference sequence), MNHEY is the CDR1 and SMNVEV is the CDR2. Its CDR3 holds 15 amino acids, cysteine through phenylalanine. The entry retains the CDR3 DNA only, 45 bases that are in frame from base 1. TCRbeta CDR3 regions were amplified from genomic DNA by means of the immunoSEQ Assay, a bias-controlled multiplex PCR. In the source study's methods: Within the assay, amplification of reference gene primers was used to estimate how many nucleated cells each sample contained. To quantify the absolute abundance of each unique TCRbeta CDR3 rearrangement, sequence reads were collapsed and filtered. For each sample, productive Simpson clonality was calculated by taking the square root of Simpson's diversity index across productive rearrangements. The clones in this table, taken by TCRdb from immuneACCESS, are in-frame only. Not every clone is retained; where verified, under half of the shortfall comes from an unresolved V gene, and the cause of the rest is unknown. The D gene and trimming were derived from the DNA, and the V and J assignments and clone size from that table. This sample comprises about 210,000 clones, roughly 89% of them detected only once. Of the sample, approximately 6% is held by the ten largest clones.

The clonotype was recovered from a man in his fifties or sixties who had recovered from COVID-19. The sample comprised peripheral blood. The rearrangement joined TRBV27 to TRBJ2-7; 13 middle bases align to TRBD2. This receptor carries the CDR3 CASSLRLAGGNEQYF. Read as DNA, the sequence is TGTGCCAGCAGTCTCCGACTAGCGGGAGGCAACGAGCAGTACTTC.